What follows are 23 T cell receptor beta chains derived from one specimen sequenced in a study of blood T cells in healthy people across ages. Alongside a J-beta primer mix, a sample-barcoded 5' primer served in a second PCR lasting roughly 7 to 11 cycles. TCRdb re-derived calls from the 5' RACE reads in MiXCR, one entry per CDR3 protein. The repertoire has fewer than 700,000 distinct CDR3 sequences, roughly two fifths of them found once; the top ten carry around 30%. Sample: blood. Source of these receptors: a man of 80 years or more in good health.

This clonotype was seen a few times. This CDR3 reads CAWSGTGDELEQFF. The CDR3 DNA reads TGTGCCTGGAGTGGGACAGGGGATGAACTTGAGCAGTTCTTC. The chain recombines TRBV30 with TRBJ2-1; 9 bases are shared with TRBD1. V shed 1 base, J shed 9 bases, and the junction held 7 bases outside the gene matches. The CDR3 contains 14 residues. Germline CDR1 is GTSNPN and CDR2 is SVGIG (reference sequence).

This clonotype was counted between two and nine times. V usage is TRBV27 and J usage is TRBJ2-6; D remains unclear. The CDR3 consists of 16 residues. Germline values: CDR1 MNHEY, CDR2 SMNVEV (reference sequence). V lost 3 bases and J lost 0, with 9 bases in between. In DNA form, the CDR3 reads TGTGCCAGCAGTTTCTCCATAGACTCTGGGGCCAACGTCCTGACTTTC. This translates into CASSFSIDSGANVLTF.

The chain combines TRBV3-1 with TRBJ2-7, with a weak D call TRBD1 (5 bases). Germline CDR1 LGHDT, CDR2 YNNKEL (reference sequence). The CDR3 is 16 amino acids. Trimming cost V 2 bases and J 0 bases, with 14 bases left between them. CDR3 sequence: CASSQLGAHRSYEQYF. The CDR3 nucleotides read TGTGCCAGCAGCCAACTTGGGGCTCACCGCTCCTACGAGCAGTACTTC.

The chain is built from TRBV4-3 and TRBJ2-3, with TRBD2 matching 8 bases. The CDR3 totals 16 residues. Per the germline V gene, CDR1 is LGHNA and CDR2 is YSLEER. Trimming cost V 0 bases and J 4 bases; bases outside gene matches: 6. The DNA of the CDR3 is TGCGCCAGCAGCCAAGATGTCGGGAGGGCCCCAGATACGCAGTATTTT. This translates into CASSQDVGRAPDTQYF.

The chain has TRBV29-1 and TRBJ2-1; D unresolved. Per the germline V gene, CDR1 is SQVTM and CDR2 is ANQGSEA. The CDR3 is 11 residues long. The germline V and J ends were trimmed by 2 bases and 5 bases, with 4 bases remaining between them. CDR3 in amino acids: CSVEYNNEQFF. CDR3 in DNA: TGCAGCGTTGAATACAACAATGAGCAGTTCTTC.

The chain joins TRBV7-2 to TRBJ2-4; the D gene is possibly TRBD2 (6 bases). V lost 5 bases and J 0 bases, leaving 23 bases between the germline ends. CDR1 is SGHTA, CDR2 FQGNSA, per germline. CDR3 size: 19 residues. CDR3 sequence (DNA): TGTGCCAGCAGCCCCCGGGAGCGGGTGGAAAGACTAGCCAAAAACATTCAGTACTTC. Its protein product is CASSPRERVERLAKNIQYF.

The rearrangement joins TRBV7-2 to TRBJ1-6, with 7 bases identical to TRBD1. The CDR3 runs 15 residues. The V gene end was trimmed by 3 bases and the J gene end by 9 bases; junction bases not matched to a gene: 8. Germline V gene sequence: CDR1 SGHTA, CDR2 FQGNSA. The CDR3 sequence is CASSFVPGQTSPLHF. For the CDR3, the DNA is TGTGCCAGCAGCTTCGTCCCGGGACAGACTTCACCCCTCCACTTT.

This clonotype was counted a few times. The chain carries TRBV28 and TRBJ2-7; 9 bases align to TRBD1. This CDR3 comprises 17 residues. The junction had 9 bases not matched to a gene; V was cut back by 1 base and J by 2 bases. Germline CDR1 MDHEN, CDR2 SYDVKM. The CDR3 DNA follows: TGTGCCAGCAGTTTATCCCTGCCGGGACAGGGACCCTACGAGCAGTACTTC. This translates into CASSLSLPGQGPYEQYF.

The chain recombines TRBV7-9 with TRBJ2-3, with TRBD1 matching 8 bases. This CDR3 has 16 residues. In germline, CDR1 is SEHNR, CDR2 FQNEAQ (reference sequence). After removal of 4 bases from V and 2 bases from J, the junction contained 8 bases not matched to a gene. This CDR3 is CASSSGQGFFTDTQYF. In DNA, the CDR3 is TGTGCCAGCAGCTCCGGACAGGGATTCTTCACAGATACGCAGTATTTT.

This clonotype was seen only a few times. This chain connects TRBV6-5 to TRBJ2-1, with D possibly matching TRBD2 (6 bases). V gave up 3 bases and J gave up 13 bases, with 13 bases separating them. Germline CDR1 MNHEY, CDR2 SVGAGI. The CDR3 is 12 amino acids. CDR3 sequence (DNA): TGTGCCAGCAGTTATAGGTTGGGGACTCAGTTCTTC. It encodes CASSYRLGTQFF.

This clonotype has only one observation. A much larger clone sits a single nucleotide away, making a read error possible. The V gene is TRBV6-1, the J gene TRBJ1-2, with D perhaps matching TRBD1 (5 bases). Germline-derived CDR1 and CDR2 are MNHNS and SASEGT. Trimming shortened V by 8 bases and J by 3 bases, and 10 bases separated the two germline ends. This CDR3 region has 12 residues. The CDR3 nucleotides are TGTGCCAGCCGGGACTTGGACTATGGCTACACCTTC. This translates into CASRDLDYGYTF.

To note about this clonotype: This may arise from a read error, as a much more abundant clone is one base away. This chain joins TRBV12-3 or TRBV12-4 and TRBJ2-7; 14 bases map to TRBD2. V was pared by 6 bases and J by 10 bases, with 11 bases of the junction left unmatched. This CDR3 contains 15 residues. As DNA, the CDR3 is TGTGCCAGCAGCTCCGGACTAGCGGGGGGAGAGGCCCAGTACTTC. Translation: CASSSGLAGGEAQYF.

The genes are TRBV4-3 and TRBJ1-1; D is perhaps TRBD1 (5 bases). Per germline, CDR1 LGHNA and CDR2 YSLEER. V shed 1 base and J shed 1 base, with 13 bases lying between them. CDR3 length equals 16 residues. The CDR3 protein is CASSQGNRRTNTEAFF. The DNA of the CDR3 is TGCGCCAGCAGCCAAGGTAACAGGAGGACGAACACTGAAGCTTTCTTT.

This sequence joins TRBV20-1 and TRBJ2-5; TRBD2 matches 8 bases. Germline loops: CDR1 DFQATT, CDR2 SNEGSKA (reference sequence). V shed 5 bases and J 4 bases; nucleotides not matched to a gene: 6. This CDR3 has 13 amino acids. CDR3 DNA: TGCAGTGCTCCCGGGAGGGACCGAGAGACCCAGTACTTC. Amino acid sequence: CSAPGRDRETQYF.

The gene calls are TRBV6-2 or TRBV6-3 and TRBJ1-4, with TRBD1 identical over 7 bases. Germline CDR1 MNHEY, CDR2 SVGEGT. The CDR3 is made up of 15 amino acids. Unmatched junction bases numbered 3, after V lost 5 bases and J lost 0 bases. The CDR3 is CASSTGQTTNEKLFF. DNA for the CDR3: TGTGCCAGCAGTACGGGACAGACAACTAATGAAAAACTGTTTTTT.

This chain links TRBV5-1 with TRBJ1-5; 7 positions match TRBD1. The CDR3 runs 15 residues. Trimming cost V 3 bases and J 2 bases; bases outside gene matches: 5. Germline V CDR1 and CDR2: SGHRS, YFSETQ. CDR3 nucleotide sequence: TGCGCCAGCAGCTCAACAACAGGGGGCAATCAGCCCCAGCATTTT. Translating gives CASSSTTGGNQPQHF.

This clonotype was detected a few times. The V and J genes are TRBV6-1 and TRBJ2-5, with TRBD2 matching over 8 bases. Trimming took 5 bases from V and 4 from J; bases not matched to a gene: 9. CDR3 length: 15 amino acids. Germline values: CDR1 MNHNS, CDR2 SASEGT. The CDR3 sequence: CASSSIREGRETQYF. The CDR3 DNA follows: TGTGCCAGCAGTAGTATCCGGGAGGGCCGAGAGACCCAGTACTTC.

This clonotype was recorded a few times. The chain couples TRBV6-2 or TRBV6-3 to TRBJ1-2; TRBD1 is a possible D gene (5 bases). The CDR3 spans 12 residues. CDR1 MNHEY and CDR2 SVGEGT come from the germline V gene. V lost 6 bases and J 4 bases, leaving 9 bases between the germline ends. This CDR3 is CASRRDGYGYTF. Here the CDR3 DNA reads TGTGCCAGCAGACGGGACGGCTATGGCTACACCTTC.

This chain joins TRBV6-1 and TRBJ2-7, with TRBD2 identical over 8 bases. This CDR3 is built from 14 residues. CDR1 and CDR2 (germline): MNHNS, SASEGT. The V and J ends lost 2 bases and 7 bases, in that order; junction bases with no gene match: 7. CDR3 in amino acids: CASSESGTGGEQYF. CDR3 DNA sequence: TGTGCCAGCAGTGAATCCGGGACGGGGGGGGAGCAGTACTTC.

This chain connects TRBV20-1 to TRBJ1-2; 8 bases fit TRBD1. There are 16 residues in the CDR3. V was pared by 6 bases and J by 2 bases, with 14 bases of the junction left unmatched. Germline V gene data show CDR1 as DFQATT and CDR2 as SNEGSKA (reference sequence). In nucleotides, the CDR3 is TGCAGTGCCCGTCGTCCAGGGACAGGAGGAAACTATGGCTACACCTTC. As protein: CSARRPGTGGNYGYTF.

The V and J genes are TRBV9 and TRBJ2-7, with 8 nucleotides matching TRBD1. The CDR3 has 15 amino acids. Trimming took 0 bases from V and 4 from J; bases not matched to a gene: 6. Looked up from germline, CDR1 is SGDLS and CDR2 is YYNGEE. This CDR3 reads CASSVEATGAYEQYF. The CDR3 coding sequence is TGTGCCAGCAGCGTAGAGGCGACAGGGGCTTACGAGCAGTACTTC.

This clonotype was counted between two and nine times. This chain links TRBV20-1 with TRBJ2-3, with TRBD2 identical over 10 bases. Per germline, CDR1 DFQATT and CDR2 SNEGSKA (reference sequence). V was clipped by 3 bases and J by 3 bases; unmatched bases: 6. This CDR3 spans 15 amino acids. The CDR3 here is CSASRASGRTDTQYF. The CDR3 region has the DNA TGCAGTGCTAGCAGGGCTAGCGGGAGAACAGATACGCAGTATTTT.

The table lists this clonotype with many counts. The V gene is TRBV5-1, the J gene TRBJ1-2; the D gene is possibly TRBD1 (6 bases). This CDR3 spans 12 amino acids. Germline values: CDR1 SGHRS, CDR2 YFSETQ. Trimming took off 4 bases at V and 4 bases at J, with 8 bases between the two ends. CDR3 loop: CASSEGGYGYTF. The CDR3 DNA reads as TGCGCCAGCAGCGAGGGGGGCTATGGCTACACCTTC. The full variable domain, in which reference TRBV5-1 and TRBJ1-2 provide the parts outside the CDR3, is KAGVTQTPRYLIKTRGQQVTLSCSPISGHRSVSWYQQTPGQGLQFLFEYFSETQRNKGNFPGRFSGRQFSNSRSEMNVSTLELGDSALYLCASSEGGYGYTFGSGTRLTVV.